One and the same sample provided the 2 T cell receptor beta chains below, sequenced in a study of T cell clonality in common variable immunodeficiency. Profiling relied on immunoSEQ multiplex PCR, and the TCRdb table lists in-frame clones only, not all of them. The sample contains 45,000 to 55,000 clones, none occurring once; 5.4% lies in the top ten. Sequencing was performed on peripheral blood mononuclear cells. These receptor sequences come from a person between 18 and 70 years old in good health.

This clone was recorded at least ten times. The DNA ends 3 residues before the CDR3 does, and the rest of the CDR3 is filled in from the germline J gene. The rearrangement joins TRBV7-2 to TRBJ2-2; maybe TRBD1 (5 bases). The CDR3 contains 14 residues. Per the germline V gene, CDR1 is SGHTA and CDR2 is FQGNSA. The ends were cut back, 3 bases at V and 1 base at J, with 6 bases in the middle. The CDR3 is CASSFDRNTGELFF. The sequenced part of the CDR3 DNA is TGTGCCAGCAGCTTCGACAGGAACACCGGGGAG. The variable domain in full, with the rest retrieved from reference TRBV7-2 and TRBJ2-2, is GAGVSQSPSNKVTEKGKDVELRCDPISGHTALYWYRQSLGQGLEFLIYFQGNSAPDKSGLPSDRFSAERTGGSVSTLTIQRTQQEDSAVYLCASSFDRNTGELFFGEGSRLTVL.

This clone appeared many times. The CDR3 loop is CASSYRTSGRFTDTQYF. The sequenced part of the CDR3 DNA is TGTGCCAGCAGCTACCGGACTAGCGGGCGCTTCACAGATACG. The chain joins TRBV6-2 or TRBV6-3 to TRBJ2-3, with 11 bases fitting TRBD2. The read ends 3 residues shy of where the CDR3 ends; the end is completed using the germline J gene. Germline-derived CDR1 and CDR2 are MNHEY and SVGEGT. The CDR3 consists of 17 residues. After removal of 6 bases from V and 2 bases from J, the junction contained 10 bases not matched to a gene.